This TCR beta chain was sequenced for a study of T cells after yellow fever vaccination. Study results and caveats: Boosting was followed by the reappearance of most primary-vaccination clones (roughly 95% CD4, about 90% CD8).

The germline V and J ends were trimmed by 1 base and 5 bases, with 10 bases remaining between them. Germline-derived CDR1 and CDR2 are DFQATT and SNEGSKA (reference sequence). CDR3 length: 13 residues. A note on this clonotype: Its target is unknown.

For TCR, cDNA came from 5'RACE template switching, which added a universal primer site and UMIs. TCRdb redid the calling of the 5' RACE reads with MiXCR, one entry per CDR3 protein. The data show around 600,000 distinct CDR3 sequences, with 9% to 15% seen just once and around 14% held by the top ten. The receptor comes from a man under 40 who received the YFV17D yellow fever vaccine. This rearrangement joins TRBV20-1 to TRBJ2-3; D may be TRBD1 (7 bases). The sequencing used PBMCs, collected on the day of the yellow fever booster vaccination. In nucleotides, the CDR3 is TGCAGTGCTAGAGTTCAGGGGGGAGATACGCAGTATTTT. Residues: CSARVQGGDTQYF.